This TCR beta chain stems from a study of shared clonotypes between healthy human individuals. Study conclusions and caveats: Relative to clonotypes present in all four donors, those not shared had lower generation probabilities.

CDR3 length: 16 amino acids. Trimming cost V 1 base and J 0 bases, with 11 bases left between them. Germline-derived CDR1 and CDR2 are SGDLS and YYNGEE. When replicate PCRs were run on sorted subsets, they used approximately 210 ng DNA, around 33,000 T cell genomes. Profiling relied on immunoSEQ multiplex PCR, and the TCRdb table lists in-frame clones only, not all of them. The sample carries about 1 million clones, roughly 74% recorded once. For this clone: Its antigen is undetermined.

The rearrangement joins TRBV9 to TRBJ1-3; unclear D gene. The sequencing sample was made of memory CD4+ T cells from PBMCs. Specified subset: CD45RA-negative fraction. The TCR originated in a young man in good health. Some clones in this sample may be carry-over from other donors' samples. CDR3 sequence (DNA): TGTGCCAGCAGCGTATTGCCCGTAAGCTCTGGAAACACCATATATTTT. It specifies CASSVLPVSSGNTIYF.